These T cell receptor beta chains were read from a single sample in a study of blood T cell repertoires in COVID-19. Produced via immunoSEQ multiplex PCR; TCRdb's table is partial and in-frame only. The sample holds 45,000 to 65,000 clones, about 90% seen once. The sequenced sample consisted of peripheral blood. All receptors come from a man older than 75 in a cohort sampled during active COVID-19. Each CDR3 is given with its conserved first and last residue. Fields, in order: V gene, clone size, J gene, D gene, CDR3 DNA, CDR3 protein. D genes are given only for firm matches. Clone size, where shown, is once, few, many, or a class for clones that have expanded.

TRBV5-1	NA	TRBJ1-6	NA	TGCGCCAGCAGCTTCGGGGGTAGCTCCTATAATTCACCCCTCCACTTT	CASSFGGSSYNSPLHF
TRBV12-3/TRBV12-4	NA	TRBJ1-1	NA	TGTGCCAGCAGTTTTCGTCGGAACACTGAAGCTTTCTTT	CASSFRRNTEAFF
TRBV3-1/TRBV3-2	NA	TRBJ2-3	NA	TGTGCCAGCAGCGGGACTCCCCCAGATACGCAGTATTTT	CASSGTPPDTQYF
TRBV14	NA	TRBJ2-3	NA	TGTGCCAGCAGCCAAGGGGCGCCGGGCACAGATACGCAGTATTTT	CASSQGAPGTDTQYF
TRBV5-6	NA	TRBJ1-5	TRBD1	TGTGCCAGCAGCTTAGGAGGGGGCGAGCCCCAGCATTTT	CASSLGGGEPQHF
TRBV6-1	NA	TRBJ2-2	NA	TGTGCCAGCAGTGAAGTTCGGGGCGGGGAGCTGTTTTTT	CASSEVRGGELFF
TRBV11-2	NA	TRBJ2-5	TRBD2	TGTGCCAGCAGCCGGAGGCCTCCTAGCGGGGCATACCAAGAGACCCAGTACTTC	CASSRRPPSGAYQETQYF
TRBV19	NA	TRBJ1-1	TRBD1	TGTGCCAGTTGCCACAGGGGGCGGATCACTGAAGCTTTCTTT	CASCHRGRITEAFF
TRBV10-3	once	TRBJ1-6	TRBD1	TGTGCCATCAGTGAGTTCGGACAGGGTGGATCACCCCTCCACTTT	CAISEFGQGGSPLHF
TRBV5-4	few	TRBJ2-7	NA	TGTGCCAGCAGCTTGGATAACTACGAGCAGTACTTC	CASSLDNYEQYF